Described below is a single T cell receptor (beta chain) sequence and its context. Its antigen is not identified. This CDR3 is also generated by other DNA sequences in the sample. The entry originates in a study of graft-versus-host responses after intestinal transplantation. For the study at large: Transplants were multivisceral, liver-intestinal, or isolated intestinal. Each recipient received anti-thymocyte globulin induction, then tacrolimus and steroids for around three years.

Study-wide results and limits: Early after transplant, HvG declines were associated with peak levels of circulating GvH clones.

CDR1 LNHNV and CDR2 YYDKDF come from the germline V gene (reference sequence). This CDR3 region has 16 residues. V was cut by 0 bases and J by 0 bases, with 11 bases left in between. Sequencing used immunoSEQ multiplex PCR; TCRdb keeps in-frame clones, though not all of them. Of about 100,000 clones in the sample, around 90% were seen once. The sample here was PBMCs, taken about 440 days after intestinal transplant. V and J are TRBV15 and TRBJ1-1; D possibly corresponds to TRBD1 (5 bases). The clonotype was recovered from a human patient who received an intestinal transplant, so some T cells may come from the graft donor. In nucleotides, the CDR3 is TGTGCCACCAGCAGAGATAGGGGTCAGGTGAACACTGAAGCTTTCTTT. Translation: CATSRDRGQVNTEAFF. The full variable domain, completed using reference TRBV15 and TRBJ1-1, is DAMVIQNPRYQVTQFGKPVTLSCSQTLNHNVMYWYQQKSSQAPKLLFHYYDKDFNNEADTPDNFQSRRPNTSFCFLDIRSPGLGDTAMYLCATSRDRGQVNTEAFFGQGTRLTVV.